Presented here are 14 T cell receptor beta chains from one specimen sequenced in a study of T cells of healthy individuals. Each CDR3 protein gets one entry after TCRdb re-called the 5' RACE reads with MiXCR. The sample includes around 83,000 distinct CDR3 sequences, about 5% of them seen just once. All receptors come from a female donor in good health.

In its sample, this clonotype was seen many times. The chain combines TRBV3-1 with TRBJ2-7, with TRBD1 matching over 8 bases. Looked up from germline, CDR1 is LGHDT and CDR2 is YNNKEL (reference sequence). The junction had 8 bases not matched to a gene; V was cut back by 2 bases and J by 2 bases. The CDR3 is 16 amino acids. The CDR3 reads CASSQSPGQGTYEQYF. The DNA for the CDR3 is TGTGCCAGCAGCCAAAGCCCCGGACAGGGAACCTACGAGCAGTACTTC.

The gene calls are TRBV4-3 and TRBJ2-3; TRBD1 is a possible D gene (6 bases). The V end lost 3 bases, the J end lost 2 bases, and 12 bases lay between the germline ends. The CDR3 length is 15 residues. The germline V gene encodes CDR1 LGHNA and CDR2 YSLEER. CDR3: CASSQSQGFTDTQYF. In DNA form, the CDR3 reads TGCGCCAGCAGCCAGTCACAGGGCTTCACAGATACGCAGTATTTT.

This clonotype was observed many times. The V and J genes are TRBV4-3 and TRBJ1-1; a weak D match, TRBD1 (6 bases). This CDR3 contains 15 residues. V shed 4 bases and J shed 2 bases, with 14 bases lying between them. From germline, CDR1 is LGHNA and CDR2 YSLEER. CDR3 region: CASSPTPDRNTEAFF. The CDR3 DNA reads TGCGCCAGCAGCCCTACTCCGGACAGAAACACTGAAGCTTTCTTT.

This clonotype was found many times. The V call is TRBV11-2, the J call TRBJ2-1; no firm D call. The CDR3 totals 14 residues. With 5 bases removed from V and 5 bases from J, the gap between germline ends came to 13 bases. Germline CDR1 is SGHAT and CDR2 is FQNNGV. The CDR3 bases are TGTGCCAGCAGCGCGCCGCCGTCGGACAATGAGCAGTTCTTC. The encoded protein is CASSAPPSDNEQFF.

CDR3 sequence reads: CSVDSPGHRSTYGYTF. DNA of the CDR3: TGCAGCGTCGATTCCCCGGGACATCGATCCACCTATGGCTACACCTTC. This chain joins TRBV29-1 and TRBJ1-2, with D perhaps TRBD1 (6 bases). The CDR3 runs to 16 residues. With 6 bases removed from V and 4 bases from J, the gap between germline ends came to 24 bases. Per the germline V gene, CDR1 is SQVTM and CDR2 is ANQGSEA.

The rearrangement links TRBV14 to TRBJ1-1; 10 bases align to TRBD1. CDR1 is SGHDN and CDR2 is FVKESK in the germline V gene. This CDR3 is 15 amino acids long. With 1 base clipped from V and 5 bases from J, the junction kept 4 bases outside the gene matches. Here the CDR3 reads CASSQGDRGWTEAFF. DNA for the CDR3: TGTGCCAGCAGCCAAGGGGACAGGGGATGGACTGAAGCTTTCTTT.

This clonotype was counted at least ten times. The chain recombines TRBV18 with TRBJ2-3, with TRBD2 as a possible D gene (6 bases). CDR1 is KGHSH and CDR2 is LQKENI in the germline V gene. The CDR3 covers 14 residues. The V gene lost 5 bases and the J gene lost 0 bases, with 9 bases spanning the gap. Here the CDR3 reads CASSLGLSTDTQYF. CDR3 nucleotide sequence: TGTGCCAGCTCATTGGGACTTAGCACAGATACGCAGTATTTT. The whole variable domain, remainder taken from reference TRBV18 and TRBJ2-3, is NAGVMQNPRHLVRRRGQEARLRCSPMKGHSHVYWYRQLPEEGLKFMVYLQKENIIDESGMPKERFSAEFPKEGPSILRIQQVVRGDSAAYFCASSLGLSTDTQYFGPGTRLTVL.

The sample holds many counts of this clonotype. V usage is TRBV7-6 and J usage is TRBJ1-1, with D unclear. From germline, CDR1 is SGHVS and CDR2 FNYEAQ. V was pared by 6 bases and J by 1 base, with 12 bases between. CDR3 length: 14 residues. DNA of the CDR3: TGTGCCAGCAGTCTTCTTGGACGGAACACTGAAGCTTTCTTT. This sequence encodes CASSLLGRNTEAFF. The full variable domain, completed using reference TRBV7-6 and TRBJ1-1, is GAGVSQSPRYKVTKRGQDVALRCDPISGHVSLYWYRQALGQGPEFLTYFNYEAQQDKSGLPNDRFSAERPEGSISTLTIQRTEQRDSAMYRCASSLLGRNTEAFFGQGTRLTVV.

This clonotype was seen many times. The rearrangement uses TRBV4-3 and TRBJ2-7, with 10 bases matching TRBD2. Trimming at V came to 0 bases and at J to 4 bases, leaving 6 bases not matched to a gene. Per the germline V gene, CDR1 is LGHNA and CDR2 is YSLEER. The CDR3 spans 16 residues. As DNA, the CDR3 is TGCGCCAGCAGCCAAGACCTAGCGGGAGTGGGATACGAGCAGTACTTC. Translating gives CASSQDLAGVGYEQYF.

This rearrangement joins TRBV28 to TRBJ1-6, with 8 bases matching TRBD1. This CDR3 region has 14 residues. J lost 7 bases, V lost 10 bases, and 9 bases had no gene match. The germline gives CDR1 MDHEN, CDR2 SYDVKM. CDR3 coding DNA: TGTGCCACCCTTCAGGGGGCCAGAAATTCACCCCTCCACTTT. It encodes CATLQGARNSPLHF.

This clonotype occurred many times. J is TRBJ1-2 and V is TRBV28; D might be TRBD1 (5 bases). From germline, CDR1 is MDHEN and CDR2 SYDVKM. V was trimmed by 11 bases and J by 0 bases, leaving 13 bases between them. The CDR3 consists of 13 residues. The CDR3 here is CAGVGRANYGYTF. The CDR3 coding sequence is TGTGCCGGGGTGGGACGGGCTAACTATGGCTACACCTTC.

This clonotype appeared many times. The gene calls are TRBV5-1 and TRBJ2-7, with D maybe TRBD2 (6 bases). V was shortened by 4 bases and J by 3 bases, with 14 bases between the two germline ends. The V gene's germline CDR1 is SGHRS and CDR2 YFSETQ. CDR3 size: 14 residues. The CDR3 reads CASSPEGDSYEQYF. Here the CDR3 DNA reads TGCGCCAGCAGCCCGGAGGGTGACAGCTACGAGCAGTACTTC.

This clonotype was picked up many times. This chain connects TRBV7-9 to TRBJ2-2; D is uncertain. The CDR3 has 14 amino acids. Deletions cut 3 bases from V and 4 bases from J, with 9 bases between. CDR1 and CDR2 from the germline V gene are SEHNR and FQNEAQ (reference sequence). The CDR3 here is CASSFVAGTGELFF. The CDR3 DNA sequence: TGTGCCAGCAGCTTCGTCGCAGGCACCGGGGAGCTGTTTTTT.

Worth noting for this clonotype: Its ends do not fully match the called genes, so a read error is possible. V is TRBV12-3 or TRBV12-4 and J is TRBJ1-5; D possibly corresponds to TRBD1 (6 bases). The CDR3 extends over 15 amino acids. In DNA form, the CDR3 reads TGTGCCAGCAGTACAGGCACAGGGAGAGATCAGCCCCAGAATTTT. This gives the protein CASSTGTGRDQPQNF.